This T cell receptor beta chain derives from a study of shared clonotypes between healthy human individuals. Study-level results: Rarefaction indicated that sorted-subset sequencing remained incomplete although depth was large. A handful of donors showed sharing of around 5.3% of naive CD4 clonotypes. Clonotype sharing among donors, it was expected, would be affected by sequencing depth.

Researchers ran the assay at a deep level. The table came from immunoSEQ multiplex PCR; TCRdb's copy has only in-frame clones and leaves some out. This sample has roughly 1,800,000 clones, with 85% to 95% found just once. The naive CD8 population came from CD45RO-negative cells selected for CCR7, without terminally differentiated effector memory CD45RA+ cells. Note on this clone: No antigen is known for it.

The sample taken for sequencing was naive CD8+ T cells sorted from blood. The TCR was taken from a man in his late teens or twenties in good health.

This CDR3 reads CASSQDPTAGNTIYF. The CDR3 bases are TGCGCCAGCAGCCAAGATCCGACGGCGGGAAACACCATATATTTT. V gene TRBV4-3 combines with J gene TRBJ1-3; D unresolved. Per the germline V gene, CDR1 is LGHNA and CDR2 is YSLEER. V dropped 0 bases and J dropped 4 bases, with 10 bases sitting between them. The CDR3 spans 15 residues.